The T cell receptor beta chain described here comes from a study of blood T cell repertoires in COVID-19. For the study at large: Two negative PCRs, clearance, or symptom resolution had been documented for recovered Cohort 3 donors. Samples taken during acute and convalescent COVID-19 were collected in the United States, Italy and Spain.

The CDR3 consists of 15 residues. V lost 3 bases, J lost 5 bases, and 17 bases lay in between. Per germline, CDR1 MNHEY and CDR2 SMNVEV (reference sequence). In the authors' workflow: Reference gene primer amplification gave estimated nucleated cell counts. Repertoires were generated with immunoSEQ multiplex PCR, while TCRdb's copy carries only in-frame clones and drops some. V and J calls plus clone size are reproduced from that table; the DNA served to infer D and trimming. The sample holds 330,000 or so clones, about 87% seen once. The V and J genes are TRBV27 and TRBJ2-7; D is unresolved. The TCR comes from a man aged 40-55 years in a cohort exposed to, infected with or recovered from COVID-19 (not recorded which). Sample: PBMCs or T cells enriched from blood (not recorded which). Here the CDR3 reads CASSLLALVRNEQYF. The CDR3 bases are TGTGCCAGCAGTTTGTTGGCGCTAGTGCGCAACGAGCAGTACTTC.